A selection of T cell receptor beta chains follows, all from one sample in a study of OX40 agonist ivuxolimab in advanced cancers. TCRdb's table, derived via immunoSEQ multiplex PCR, lists solely in-frame clones and lacks some. The data show around 58,000 clones, with around 89% seen just once and about 1.4% held by the top ten. The sample was CD4+ or CD8+ T cells sorted from blood, taken in a trial of the OX40 agonist ivuxolimab. All receptors derive from an adult with an advanced solid tumor such as melanoma, head and neck, liver or kidney cancer. Both conserved end residues are part of each CDR3. A D gene is named only where the DNA matches it firmly. Clone size is given for some rows only: seen once, a few or many times, or a class if the clone is expanded.

>TRBJ2-1|-|-|TRBV7-9
CASSPRSGNEQFF
TGTGCCAGCAGCCCGCGGTCAGGAAATGAGCAGTTCTTC
>TRBJ1-1|TRBD1|-|TRBV10-2
CASSRTGGMNTEAFF
TGCGCCAGCAGTCGGACAGGGGGCATGAACACTGAAGCTTTCTTT
>TRBJ2-7|TRBD2|-|TRBV10-3
CAIKTGGYEQYF
TGTGCCATCAAGACGGGGGGGTACGAGCAGTACTTC
>TRBJ1-2|-|-|TRBV19
CASSMVSGEWGYTF
TGTGCCAGTAGTATGGTCAGCGGTGAGTGGGGCTACACCTTC
>TRBJ2-7|TRBD2|-|TRBV30
CAWSVALAGLYEQYF
TGTGCCTGGAGTGTAGCGCTAGCGGGGCTCTACGAGCAGTACTTC
>TRBJ1-2|-|-|TRBV19
CASHRVGENYGYTF
TGTGCCAGTCACCGGGTAGGGGAAAACTATGGCTACACCTTC
>TRBJ2-7|-|-|TRBV11-2
CASSLGLYEQYF
TGTGCCAGCAGCTTAGGTCTCTACGAGCAGTACTTC
>TRBJ2-1|-|-|TRBV21-1
CASSKAGGGNEQFF
TGTGCCAGCAGCAAAGCGGGAGGAGGAAATGAGCAGTTCTTC
>TRBJ1-1|-|once|TRBV6-5
CASSYFGAALETEAFF
TGTGCCAGCAGTTACTTTGGCGCGGCGTTGGAAACTGAAGCTTTCTTT
>TRBJ1-1|TRBD1|few|TRBV27
CASSPGGQGKTEAFF
TGTGCCAGCAGTCCAGGGGGACAGGGAAAAACTGAAGCTTTCTTT
>TRBJ2-7|TRBD1|-|TRBV18
CASSPVPGQGADEQYF
TGTGCCAGCTCACCTGTTCCGGGACAGGGGGCTGACGAGCAGTACTTC
>TRBJ1-2|-|-|TRBV12-5
CASAVSRRGYTF
TGTGCTAGTGCCGTGTCGAGGCGAGGCTACACCTTC
>TRBJ2-5|-|once|TRBV5-4
CASSSRAQETQYF
TGTGCCAGCAGCTCAAGGGCCCAAGAGACCCAGTACTTC
>TRBJ1-3|-|-|TRBV19
CASSGRALSGNTIYF
TGTGCCAGTAGTGGGAGGGCTCTATCTGGAAACACCATATATTTT
>TRBJ2-2|-|-|TRBV5-5
CASSLEAAGSNTGELFF
TGTGCCAGCAGCTTGGAAGCGGCAGGGTCAAACACCGGGGAGCTGTTTTTT
>TRBJ2-1|TRBD2|-|TRBV9
CASSVGARASGSNEQFF
TGTGCCAGCAGCGTAGGAGCTCGGGCTAGCGGGAGCAATGAGCAGTTCTTC
>TRBJ2-1|TRBD2|-|TRBV6-4
CASSELAGGEQFF
TGTGCCAGCAGTGAACTAGCGGGGGGGGAACAGTTCTTC
>TRBJ1-5|TRBD1|-|TRBV2
CASSENRGGNQPQHF
TGTGCCAGCAGTGAAAACAGGGGTGGCAATCAGCCCCAGCATTTT
>TRBJ2-6|TRBD1|-|TRBV6-4
CASRIRDRLLSGANVLTF
TGTGCCAGCAGAATCCGGGACAGGCTCCTCTCTGGGGCCAACGTCCTGACTTTC
>TRBJ2-3|-|-|TRBV5-4
CASSLLGDTQYF
TGTGCCAGCAGCTTGTTGGGGGATACGCAGTATTTT
>TRBJ2-3|-|few|TRBV6-1
CAVGTQATDTQYF
TGTGCCGTAGGGACGCAGGCAACAGATACGCAGTATTTT